This entry concerns a single T cell receptor beta chain. This specimen comes from a study of blood T cell repertoires in COVID-19. Overall study: Specimens from acute and convalescent COVID-19 originated in the United States, Italy and Spain. The analysed material was cDNA or gDNA that came from T cells, B-cell-depleted T cells, or PBMCs.

This CDR3 has 14 amino acids. After removal of 7 bases from V and 1 base from J, the junction contained 6 bases not matched to a gene. Germline loops: CDR1 SGHNT, CDR2 YYREEE (reference sequence). Enrolled during active infection, Seattle patients were then followed longitudinally. Sequencing used immunoSEQ multiplex PCR; TCRdb keeps in-frame clones, though not all of them. The table records about 250,000 clones, around 90% of them present only once. This TCR was sampled from a woman in her sixties or seventies with COVID-19, enrolled during active disease. Sample: peripheral blood. The chain is built from TRBV5-4 and TRBJ2-7; TRBD1 matches at 9 bases. The CDR3 bases are TGTGCCAGCCATCCCGGGACAGGGTCCTACGAGCAGTACTTC. Its protein is CASHPGTGSYEQYF.